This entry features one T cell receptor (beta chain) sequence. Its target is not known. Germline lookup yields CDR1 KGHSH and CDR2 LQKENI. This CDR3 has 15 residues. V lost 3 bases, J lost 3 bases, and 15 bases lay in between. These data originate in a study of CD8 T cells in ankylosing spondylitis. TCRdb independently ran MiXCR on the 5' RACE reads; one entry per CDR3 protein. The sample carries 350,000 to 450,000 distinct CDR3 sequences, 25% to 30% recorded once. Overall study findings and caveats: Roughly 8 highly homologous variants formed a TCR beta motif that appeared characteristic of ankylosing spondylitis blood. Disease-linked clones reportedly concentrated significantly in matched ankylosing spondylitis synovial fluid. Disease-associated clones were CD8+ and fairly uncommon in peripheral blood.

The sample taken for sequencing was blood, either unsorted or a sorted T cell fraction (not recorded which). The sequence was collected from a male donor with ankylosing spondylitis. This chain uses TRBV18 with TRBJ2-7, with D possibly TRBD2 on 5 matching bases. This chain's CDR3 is CASSPRADGNYEQYF. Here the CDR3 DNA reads TGTGCCAGCTCACCGAGGGCGGACGGCAACTACGAGCAGTACTTC.